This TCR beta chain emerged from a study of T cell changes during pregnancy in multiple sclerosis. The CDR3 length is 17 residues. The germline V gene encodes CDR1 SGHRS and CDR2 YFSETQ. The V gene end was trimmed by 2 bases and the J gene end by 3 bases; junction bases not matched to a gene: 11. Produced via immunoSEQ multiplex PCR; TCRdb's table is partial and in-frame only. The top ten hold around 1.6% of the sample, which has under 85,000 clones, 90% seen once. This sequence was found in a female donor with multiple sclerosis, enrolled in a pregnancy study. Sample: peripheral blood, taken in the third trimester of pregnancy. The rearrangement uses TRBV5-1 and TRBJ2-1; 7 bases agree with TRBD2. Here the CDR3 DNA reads TGCGCCAGCAGCTTCGAAGCGGGGTATCCGAACTACAATGAGCAGTTCTTC. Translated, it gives CASSFEAGYPNYNEQFF.